This T cell receptor beta chain was recovered during a study of cytomegalovirus exposure and HLA in healthy donors. Study information: Earlier results showed 90 million to 130 million unique TCR beta sequences derived from approximately 170 million T cells.

PCR used 60 Vbeta primers and 13 Jbeta primers. Here immunoSEQ multiplex PCR was the method, and the copy in TCRdb shows in-frame clones only, minus some. The repertoire holds 100,000 to 150,000 clones, 74% seen once, with about 4% in the top ten. General study findings and limits: When analyzed later, a missense DCLRE1C variant was found to be linked to TCR beta V- and J-gene trimming. In an earlier analysis, most TCR beta V segments were productive about 90% or about 30% of the time. Fewer N-insertions (relative to the approximately 670-donor mean) were reportedly seen in an Asian-associated ancestry cluster in a later analysis.

The CDR3 runs to 14 residues. Trimming took 4 bases from V and 8 from J, leaving 15 bases between them. From germline, CDR1 is SGHRS and CDR2 YFSETQ. With regard to this clone: Its antigen remains unidentified.

The V call is TRBV5-1, the J call TRBJ1-4, with no clear D. Sequencing used PBMCs. This receptor was taken from a woman between 45 and 60 years old in good health and CMV-seropositive. CDR3 coding DNA: TGCGCCAGCAGCCCTGGAGAAATCGGGGAAAAACTGTTTTTT. Amino acid sequence: CASSPGEIGEKLFF. Drawing the rest from reference TRBV5-1 and TRBJ1-4, the complete variable domain is KAGVTQTPRYLIKTRGQQVTLSCSPISGHRSVSWYQQTPGQGLQFLFEYFSETQRNKGNFPGRFSGRQFSNSRSEMNVSTLELGDSALYLCASSPGEIGEKLFFGSGTQLSVL.